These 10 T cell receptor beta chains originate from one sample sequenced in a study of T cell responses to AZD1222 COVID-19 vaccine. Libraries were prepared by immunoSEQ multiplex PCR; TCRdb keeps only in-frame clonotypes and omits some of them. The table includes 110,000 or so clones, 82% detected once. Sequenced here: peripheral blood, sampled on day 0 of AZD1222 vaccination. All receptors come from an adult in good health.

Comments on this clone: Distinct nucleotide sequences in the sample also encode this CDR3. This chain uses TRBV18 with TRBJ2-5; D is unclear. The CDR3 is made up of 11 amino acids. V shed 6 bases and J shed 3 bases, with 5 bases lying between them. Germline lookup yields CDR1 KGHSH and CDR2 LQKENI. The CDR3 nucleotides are TGTGCCAGCTCGCCCAAAGAGACCCAGTACTTC. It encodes CASSPKETQYF.

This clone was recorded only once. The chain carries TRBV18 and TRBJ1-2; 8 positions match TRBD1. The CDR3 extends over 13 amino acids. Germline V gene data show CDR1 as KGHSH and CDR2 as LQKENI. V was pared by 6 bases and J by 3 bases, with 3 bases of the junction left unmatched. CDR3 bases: TGTGCCAGCTCGAAGACAGGGGACTATGGCTACACCTTC. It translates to CASSKTGDYGYTF.

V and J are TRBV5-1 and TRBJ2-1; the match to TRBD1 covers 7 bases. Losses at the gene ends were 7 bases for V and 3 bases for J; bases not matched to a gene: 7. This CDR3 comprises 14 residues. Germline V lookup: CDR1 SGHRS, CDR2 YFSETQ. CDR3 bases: TGCGCCAGCGGACAGGAGCGAATCTACAATGAGCAGTTCTTC. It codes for CASGQERIYNEQFF.

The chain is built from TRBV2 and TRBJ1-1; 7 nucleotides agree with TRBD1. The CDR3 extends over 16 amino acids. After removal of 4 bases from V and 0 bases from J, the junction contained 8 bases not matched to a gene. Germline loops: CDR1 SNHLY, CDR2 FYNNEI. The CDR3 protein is CASSGPGGVMNTEAFF. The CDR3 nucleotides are TGTGCCAGCAGTGGCCCAGGGGGAGTTATGAACACTGAAGCTTTCTTT.

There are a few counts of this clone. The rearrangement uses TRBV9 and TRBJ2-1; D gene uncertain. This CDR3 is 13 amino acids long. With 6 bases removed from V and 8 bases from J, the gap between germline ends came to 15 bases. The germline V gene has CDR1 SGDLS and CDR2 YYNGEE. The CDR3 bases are TGTGCCAGCACTAAACCACCGGACCATGAGCAGTTCTTC. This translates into CASTKPPDHEQFF.

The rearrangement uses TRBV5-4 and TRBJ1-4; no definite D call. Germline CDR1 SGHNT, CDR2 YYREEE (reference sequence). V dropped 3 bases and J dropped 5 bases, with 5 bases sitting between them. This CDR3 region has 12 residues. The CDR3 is CASSSQNEKLFF. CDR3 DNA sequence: TGTGCCAGCAGCTCCCAAAATGAAAAACTGTTTTTT.

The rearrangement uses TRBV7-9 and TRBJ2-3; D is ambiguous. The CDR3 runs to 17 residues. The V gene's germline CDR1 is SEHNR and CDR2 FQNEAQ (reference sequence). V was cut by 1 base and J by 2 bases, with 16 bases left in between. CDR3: CASSLVLGNPFTDTQYF. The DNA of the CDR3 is TGTGCCAGCAGCTTAGTGCTGGGGAACCCCTTCACAGATACGCAGTATTTT.

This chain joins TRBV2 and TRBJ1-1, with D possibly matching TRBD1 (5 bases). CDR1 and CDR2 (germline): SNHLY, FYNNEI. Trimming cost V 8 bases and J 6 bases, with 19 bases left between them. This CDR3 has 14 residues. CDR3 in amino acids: CASYNRDGGAEAFF. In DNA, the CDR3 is TGTGCCAGCTACAACCGGGACGGGGGGGCTGAAGCTTTCTTT.

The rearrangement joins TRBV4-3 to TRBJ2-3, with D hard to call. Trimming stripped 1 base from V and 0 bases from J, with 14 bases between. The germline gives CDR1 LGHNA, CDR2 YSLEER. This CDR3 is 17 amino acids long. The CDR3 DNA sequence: TGCGCCAGCAGCCAAGGCGGCATACGTTATAGCACAGATACGCAGTATTTT. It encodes CASSQGGIRYSTDTQYF.

The DNA for the CDR3 is TGTGCCAGCAGCTTAGTTCCTGGACTGATGGAGCAGTACTTC. Translated: CASSLVPGLMEQYF. The chain carries TRBV11-2 and TRBJ2-7; TRBD2 might be the D (5 bases). Germline CDR1 SGHAT, CDR2 FQNNGV. The CDR3 consists of 14 residues. Trimming pared 1 base from V and 7 bases from J, leaving 14 bases between.